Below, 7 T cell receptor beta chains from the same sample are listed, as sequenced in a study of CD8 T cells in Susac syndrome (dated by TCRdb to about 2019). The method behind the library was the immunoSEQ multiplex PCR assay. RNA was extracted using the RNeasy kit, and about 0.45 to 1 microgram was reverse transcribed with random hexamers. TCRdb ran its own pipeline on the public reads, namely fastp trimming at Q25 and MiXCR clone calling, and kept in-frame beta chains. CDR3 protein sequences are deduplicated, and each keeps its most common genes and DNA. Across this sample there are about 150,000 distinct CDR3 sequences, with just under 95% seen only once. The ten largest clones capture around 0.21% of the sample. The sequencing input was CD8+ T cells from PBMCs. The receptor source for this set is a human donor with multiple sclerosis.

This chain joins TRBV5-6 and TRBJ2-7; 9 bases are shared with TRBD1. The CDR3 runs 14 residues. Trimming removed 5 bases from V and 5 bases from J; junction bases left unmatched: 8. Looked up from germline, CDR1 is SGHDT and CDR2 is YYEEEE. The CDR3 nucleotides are TGTGCCAGCAGATCCGGGACAGGGTTTCACGAGCAGTACTTC. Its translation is CASRSGTGFHEQYF.

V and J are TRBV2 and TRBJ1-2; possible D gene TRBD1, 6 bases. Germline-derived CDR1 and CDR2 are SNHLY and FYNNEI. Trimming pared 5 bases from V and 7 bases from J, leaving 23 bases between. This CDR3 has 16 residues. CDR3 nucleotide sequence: TGTGCCAGCAGTCAAGGACGTCGGGGGCCTTTGAGTGGCTACACCTTC. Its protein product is CASSQGRRGPLSGYTF.

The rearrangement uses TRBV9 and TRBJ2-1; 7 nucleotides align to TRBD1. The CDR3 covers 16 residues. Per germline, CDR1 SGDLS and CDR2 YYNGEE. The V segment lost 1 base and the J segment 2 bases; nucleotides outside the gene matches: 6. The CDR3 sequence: CASSVKRGQPYNEQFF. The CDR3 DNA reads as TGTGCCAGCAGCGTAAAGAGGGGACAGCCCTACAATGAGCAGTTCTTC.

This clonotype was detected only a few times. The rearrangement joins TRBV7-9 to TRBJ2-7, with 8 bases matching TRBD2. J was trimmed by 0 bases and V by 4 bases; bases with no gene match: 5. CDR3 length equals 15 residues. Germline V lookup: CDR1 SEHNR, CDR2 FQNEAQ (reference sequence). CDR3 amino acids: CASSSASGGSYEQYF. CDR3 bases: TGTGCCAGCAGCTCCGCCAGCGGGGGCTCCTACGAGCAGTACTTC.

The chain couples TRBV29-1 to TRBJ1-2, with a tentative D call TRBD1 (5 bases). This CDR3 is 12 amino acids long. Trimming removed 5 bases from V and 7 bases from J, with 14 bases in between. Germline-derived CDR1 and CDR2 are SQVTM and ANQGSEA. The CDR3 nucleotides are TGCAGCGTTCCCTCAGGGAGGGGTGGCTACACCTTC. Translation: CSVPSGRGGYTF.

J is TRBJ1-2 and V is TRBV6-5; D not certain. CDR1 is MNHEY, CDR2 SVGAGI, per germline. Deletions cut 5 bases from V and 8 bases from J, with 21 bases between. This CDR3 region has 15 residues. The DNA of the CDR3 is TGTGCCAGCAGTCCCCCAGGACGTATAAAAAGGGGCTACACCTTC. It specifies CASSPPGRIKRGYTF.

In nucleotides, the CDR3 is TGTGCCAGTTCCCATGGACAGGGGAGCCATCAGCCCCAGCATTTT. It specifies CASSHGQGSHQPQHF. The J gene is TRBJ1-5, the V gene TRBV27; 9 nucleotides agree with TRBD1. Germline loops: CDR1 MNHEY, CDR2 SMNVEV (reference sequence). V lost 9 bases and J lost 5; bases outside the gene matches: 11. The CDR3 runs 15 residues.